Presented here are 11 T cell receptor beta chains from one specimen sequenced in a study of blood T cell repertoires in COVID-19. Repertoires were generated with immunoSEQ multiplex PCR, while TCRdb's copy carries only in-frame clones and drops some. The sample lists about 100,000 clones; roughly 80% were seen once. Specimen: peripheral blood. The receptors stem from a human donor in a cohort sampled during active COVID-19.

The chain recombines TRBV6-1 with TRBJ2-2, with 9 bases that match TRBD2. Losses at the gene ends were 3 bases for V and 4 bases for J; bases not matched to a gene: 9. The CDR3 sequence is 17 residues long. Germline CDR1 is MNHNS and CDR2 is SASEGT. The CDR3 loop is CASSDPTSGRFTGELFF. CDR3 in DNA: TGTGCCAGCAGTGACCCTACTAGCGGGCGATTCACCGGGGAGCTGTTTTTT.

The genes are TRBV18 and TRBJ2-7; D remains ambiguous. The CDR3 consists of 13 residues. Germline V gives CDR1 KGHSH, CDR2 LQKENI. With 4 bases removed from V and 3 bases from J, the gap between germline ends came to 10 bases. DNA for the CDR3: TGTGCCAGCTCACTGGTTGGGCGCTACGAGCAGTACGTC. It codes for CASSLVGRYEQYV.

This rearrangement joins TRBV15 to TRBJ1-4; TRBD1 is a possible D gene (5 bases). Trimming stripped 7 bases from V and 3 bases from J, with 12 bases between. This CDR3 is built from 14 residues. The germline V gene encodes CDR1 LNHNV and CDR2 YYDKDF (reference sequence). The CDR3 coding sequence is TGTGCCACCACTGCCGGGGGGGCTAATGAAAAACTGTTTTTT. Translated, it gives CATTAGGANEKLFF. The full variable domain, completed using reference TRBV15 and TRBJ1-4, is DAMVIQNPRYQVTQFGKPVTLSCSQTLNHNVMYWYQQKSSQAPKLLFHYYDKDFNNEADTPDNFQSRRPNTSFCFLDIRSPGLGDTAMYLCATTAGGANEKLFFGSGTQLSVL.

The chain uses TRBV30 and TRBJ1-1; D uncertain. The germline V gene has CDR1 GTSNPN and CDR2 SVGIG (reference sequence). The CDR3 consists of 14 residues. V was shortened by 0 bases and J by 4 bases, with 12 bases between the two germline ends. The CDR3 is CAWSVLEGSTEAFF. CDR3 DNA: TGTGCCTGGAGTGTACTGGAAGGGAGCACTGAAGCTTTCTTT. The entire variable domain, with the rest obtained from reference TRBV30 and TRBJ1-1, is as follows: SQTIHQWPATLVQPVGSPLSLECTVEGTSNPNLYWYRQAAGRGLQLLFYSVGIGQISSEVPQNLSASRPQDRQFILSSKKLLLSDSGFYLCAWSVLEGSTEAFFGQGTRLTVV.

This chain joins TRBV7-2 and TRBJ1-2; D not certain. Germline V CDR1 and CDR2: SGHTA, FQGNSA. V dropped 6 bases and J dropped 4 bases, with 9 bases sitting between them. This CDR3 comprises 12 residues. CDR3 amino acids: CASSRYLYGYTF. The CDR3 DNA reads as TGTGCCAGCAGTCGGTACCTCTATGGCTACACCTTC.

This clone has a handful of counts. The gene calls are TRBV4-1 and TRBJ2-5; D remains unclear. The CDR3 sequence is 15 residues long. Germline CDR1 is MGHRA and CDR2 is YSYEKL. The V end was cut by 0 bases, the J end by 1 base, with 9 bases between. CDR3 protein: CASSQDLTLQETQYF. CDR3 nucleotide sequence: TGCGCCAGCAGCCAAGATCTGACACTCCAAGAGACCCAGTACTTC.

The rearrangement joins TRBV4-2 to TRBJ2-5; 8 positions agree with TRBD2. The CDR3 covers 14 residues. V lost 3 bases and J lost 4; bases outside the gene matches: 4. Germline loops: CDR1 LGHNA, CDR2 YNFKEQ. In DNA form, the CDR3 reads TGTGCCAGCAGCCACGGGGGGGTGGGAGAGACCCAGTACTTC. Amino acid sequence: CASSHGGVGETQYF.

The chain is built from TRBV7-2 and TRBJ2-4; D is possibly TRBD2 (7 bases). There are 17 residues in the CDR3. Germline V gene data show CDR1 as SGHTA and CDR2 as FQGNSA. V lost 1 base, J lost 6 bases, and 19 bases lay in between. This CDR3 is CASSLGGGLAEGNIQYF. As DNA, the CDR3 is TGTGCCAGCAGCTTAGGGGGGGGCCTAGCGGAGGGAAACATTCAGTACTTC.

This chain connects TRBV6-4 to TRBJ2-3; tentatively, D is TRBD1 (6 bases). Germline-derived CDR1 and CDR2 are MRHNA and SNTAGT. V shed 4 bases and J shed 4 bases, with 21 bases lying between them. This CDR3 has 17 residues. The CDR3 region has the DNA TGTGCCAGCAGTGCTACCTCAGGGGCCTTTGGGGCAGATACGCAGTATTTT. Translated, it gives CASSATSGAFGADTQYF.

The gene calls are TRBV11-2 and TRBJ2-1; D is ambiguous. CDR1 and CDR2 (germline): SGHAT, FQNNGV. Trimming cost V 6 bases and J 9 bases, with 12 bases left between them. The CDR3 has 12 residues. Here the CDR3 reads CASSFAIGEQFF. The CDR3, as DNA: TGTGCCAGCAGTTTTGCGATCGGTGAGCAGTTCTTC.

This chain links TRBV6-5 with TRBJ2-7; 13 positions match TRBD2. The CDR3 totals 15 residues. Germline V gene lookup returns CDR1 MNHEY and CDR2 SVGAGI. V lost 4 bases, J lost 2 bases, and 2 bases stayed unmatched. The CDR3 loop is CASSSTSGRTYEQYF. The CDR3, as DNA: TGTGCCAGCAGTTCGACTAGCGGGAGGACCTACGAGCAGTACTTC.